Below are 15 T cell receptor beta chains sequenced from a single sample in a study of cytomegalovirus exposure and HLA in healthy donors. In the PCR, 60 Vbeta and 13 Jbeta primers were used. Profiled with immunoSEQ multiplex PCR; TCRdb holds only in-frame clones, not every one. The sample totals about 72,000 clones. Sequencing was performed on PBMCs. The receptor set was obtained from a man over 45 in good health and CMV-seropositive.

The chain has TRBV6-6 and TRBJ2-3; D remains ambiguous. The germline CDR1 and CDR2 sequences are MNHNY and SVGAGI (reference sequence). V lost 11 bases to trimming and J lost 3 bases, with 15 bases between them. The CDR3 has 13 residues. CDR3 protein: CASSGFPTDTQYF. As DNA, the CDR3 is TGTGCCTCCTCGGGTTTCCCGACAGATACGCAGTATTTT.

The chain uses TRBV12-5 and TRBJ2-1, with D tentatively TRBD2 (7 bases). CDR3 length: 15 residues. CDR1 LGHNT and CDR2 FRNRAP come from the germline V gene. The ends were cut back, 3 bases at V and 7 bases at J, with 16 bases in the middle. The CDR3 nucleotides read TGTGCTAGTGGTTTCGAGGAGGGGGAGGGTAATGAGCAGTTCTTC. Amino acids: CASGFEEGEGNEQFF.

This sequence joins TRBV9 and TRBJ1-6; 7 bases map to TRBD1. V shed 7 bases, J shed 16 bases, and the junction held 8 bases outside the gene matches. CDR1 and CDR2 (germline): SGDLS, YYNGEE. CDR3 size: 11 residues. The DNA of the CDR3 is TGTGCCAGCGGAATAGGGGGCCAGCTCCACTTT. Its translation is CASGIGGQLHF.

This chain uses TRBV29-1 with TRBJ2-5; 9 bases are a match to TRBD2. From germline, CDR1 is SQVTM and CDR2 ANQGSEA. CDR3 length equals 15 residues. The V and J ends lost 6 bases and 1 base, in that order; junction bases with no gene match: 9. The CDR3 here is CSVPSLAGFQETQYF. In nucleotides, the CDR3 is TGCAGCGTCCCTTCCCTAGCGGGATTCCAAGAGACCCAGTACTTC.

The J gene is TRBJ1-4, the V gene TRBV18; 7 bases agree with TRBD1. This CDR3 region has 15 residues. Trimming took 3 bases from V and 7 from J; bases not matched to a gene: 8. The germline CDR1 and CDR2 sequences are KGHSH and LQKENI. Here the CDR3 DNA reads TGTGCCAGCTCACCCCAGGGGGTCGAAGGTGAAAAACTGTTTTTT. Its protein is CASSPQGVEGEKLFF.

The chain uses TRBV11-3 and TRBJ2-3; 7 bases fit TRBD1. This CDR3 spans 13 amino acids. V gave up 5 bases and J gave up 6 bases; unmatched junction bases: 5. Germline lookup yields CDR1 SGHNT and CDR2 YENEEA. The CDR3 nucleotides read TGTGCCAGCAGCCCCGACAGGGTTGATACGCAGTATTTT. Amino acids: CASSPDRVDTQYF.

This chain joins TRBV18 and TRBJ2-7, with D tentatively TRBD2 (5 bases). The CDR3 is 13 residues long. Trimming removed 3 bases from V and 4 bases from J, with 10 bases in between. The germline CDR1 and CDR2 sequences are KGHSH and LQKENI. CDR3 loop: CASSPLRGYEQYV. CDR3 sequence (DNA): TGTGCCAGCTCACCGCTCCGGGGTTACGAGCAGTACGTC.

The rearrangement links TRBV5-1 to TRBJ2-2; 7 nucleotides align to TRBD1. The CDR3 is made up of 14 amino acids. The germline V gene has CDR1 SGHRS and CDR2 YFSETQ. Trimming at V came to 0 bases and at J to 7 bases, leaving 3 bases not matched to a gene. The chain's CDR3 is CASSLGQGDGELFF. CDR3 sequence (DNA): TGCGCCAGCAGCTTGGGACAGGGAGACGGGGAGCTGTTTTTT. Together with reference TRBV5-1 and TRBJ2-2, the CDR3 gives the full variable domain: KAGVTQTPRYLIKTRGQQVTLSCSPISGHRSVSWYQQTPGQGLQFLFEYFSETQRNKGNFPGRFSGRQFSNSRSEMNVSTLELGDSALYLCASSLGQGDGELFFGEGSRLTVL.

This clone is medium-sized (0.01 to 0.1%) by frequency. This CDR3 is CASSQRGLAGPTDTQYF. CDR3 nucleotide sequence: TGCGCCAGCAGCCAAAGGGGACTAGCGGGACCCACAGATACGCAGTATTTT. The V and J genes are TRBV4-1 and TRBJ2-3; TRBD2 matches at 13 bases. This CDR3 is built from 17 residues. J gave up 2 bases and V 2 bases, and 4 bases lay outside the gene matches. CDR1 and CDR2 (germline): MGHRA, YSYEKL.

CDR3 protein: CASSYRTEAFF. The CDR3 coding sequence is TGTGCCAGCAGTTATAGAACTGAAGCTTTCTTT. The rearrangement joins TRBV28 to TRBJ1-1; D is unresolved. Trimming left V 4 bases short and J 5 bases short, with 5 bases between. The CDR3 consists of 11 residues. CDR1 is MDHEN and CDR2 is SYDVKM in the germline V gene.

V and J are TRBV2 and TRBJ2-2; TRBD1 might be the D (6 bases). The V and J ends lost 8 bases and 5 bases respectively, with 12 bases between them. CDR1 and CDR2 (germline): SNHLY, FYNNEI. The CDR3 is made up of 13 amino acids. The CDR3 nucleotides are TGTGCCAGCGGGGGAAGGGGGACCGGGGAGCTGTTTTTT. Translation gives CASGGRGTGELFF.

J is TRBJ2-2 and V is TRBV5-1, with 11 bases identical to TRBD2. With 3 bases clipped from V and 5 bases from J, the junction kept 6 bases outside the gene matches. CDR3 length equals 16 residues. CDR1 and CDR2 (germline): SGHRS, YFSETQ. The CDR3 region has the DNA TGCGCCAGCAGCTCTTCCGGGACTAGCGGTACCGGGGAGCTGTTTTTT. Encoded protein: CASSSSGTSGTGELFF.

The chain has TRBV5-1 and TRBJ2-5; TRBD1 agrees at 7 bases. The CDR3 covers 16 residues. V lost 4 bases, J lost 0 bases, and 9 bases stayed unmatched. CDR1 is SGHRS and CDR2 is YFSETQ in the germline V gene. In nucleotides, the CDR3 is TGCGCCAGCAGCCCGGGGACAGACTACCACCAAGAGACCCAGTACTTC. It codes for CASSPGTDYHQETQYF.

The J gene is TRBJ1-5, the V gene TRBV19; D not resolved. The CDR3 is 16 residues long. From germline, CDR1 is LNHDA and CDR2 SQIVND (reference sequence). Trimming pared 3 bases from V and 2 bases from J, leaving 14 bases between. CDR3: CASSIRGGTGNQPQHF. CDR3 bases: TGTGCCAGTAGTATTAGAGGCGGCACCGGCAATCAGCCCCAGCATTTT.

The J gene is TRBJ1-2, the V gene TRBV7-2; a possible D gene is TRBD1 (5 bases). CDR1 SGHTA and CDR2 FQGNSA come from the germline V gene. The CDR3 loop spans 14 amino acids. The V end was cut by 1 base, the J end by 5 bases, with 11 bases between. CDR3 protein: CASSLGGSAYGYTF. CDR3 nucleotide sequence: TGTGCCAGCAGCTTAGGGGGCAGCGCGTATGGCTACACCTTC.